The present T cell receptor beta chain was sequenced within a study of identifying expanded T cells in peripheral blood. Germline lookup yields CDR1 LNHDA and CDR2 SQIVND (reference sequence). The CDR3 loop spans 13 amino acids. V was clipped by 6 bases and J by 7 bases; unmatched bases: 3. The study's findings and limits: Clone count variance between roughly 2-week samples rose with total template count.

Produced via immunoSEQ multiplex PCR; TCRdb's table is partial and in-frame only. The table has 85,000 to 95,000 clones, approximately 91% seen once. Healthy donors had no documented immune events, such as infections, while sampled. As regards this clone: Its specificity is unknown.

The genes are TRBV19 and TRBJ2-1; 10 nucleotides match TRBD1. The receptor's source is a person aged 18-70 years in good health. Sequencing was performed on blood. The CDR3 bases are TGTGCCAGTAGCCAGGACAGGGGGAATGAGCAGTTCTTC. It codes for CASSQDRGNEQFF.